This T cell receptor beta chain came from a study of cytomegalovirus exposure and HLA in healthy donors. Produced via immunoSEQ multiplex PCR; TCRdb's table is partial and in-frame only. The sample holds about 130,000 clones, about 88% seen once. The germline V and J ends were trimmed by 1 base and 6 bases, with 18 bases remaining between them. The CDR3 is 17 residues long. In germline, CDR1 is MGHRA, CDR2 YSYEKL. General study findings and limits: The classifier was said to identify cytomegalovirus status with high specificity and sensitivity.

As for this clone: The antigen remains undetermined.

Sequenced material: PBMCs. This chain connects TRBV4-1 to TRBJ1-4, with a tentative D call TRBD1 (6 bases). This receptor was identified in a woman aged 18 to 35 in good health and CMV-seronegative. CDR3 sequence: CASSQGWQGLGDEKLFF. CDR3 DNA sequence: TGCGCCAGCAGCCAAGGCTGGCAGGGGCTTGGGGATGAAAAACTGTTTTTT.